The 14 T cell receptor beta chains below were found in one sample sequenced in a study of human T cells and chemical hapten exposure. Time point here: pre-sensitization, week 0. This sample's treatment: therapeutic diphenylcyclopropenone sensitization with weekly scalp DPC. TCRdb re-derived calls from the RACE reads in MiXCR, one entry per CDR3 protein. The sample lists some 250,000 distinct CDR3 sequences, roughly 7.4% occurring once. Sequenced material: whole blood, taken in connection with sensitization to the hapten diphenylcyclopropenone (DPC). Receptor source: a man aged 18 to 29 with alopecia areata. Some clones in this sample may be carry-over from other donors' samples.

Many counts were recorded for this clonotype. The chain joins TRBV7-9 to TRBJ2-3, with D perhaps matching TRBD2 (6 bases). V shed 5 bases and J shed 5 bases, with 11 bases lying between them. This CDR3 comprises 13 residues. Per germline, CDR1 SEHNR and CDR2 FQNEAQ (reference sequence). In DNA, the CDR3 is TGTGCCAGCAGCCACACAGCGGGAGATACGCAGTATTTT. As protein: CASSHTAGDTQYF.

V is TRBV24-1 and J is TRBJ2-3; 7 bases agree with TRBD1. The CDR3 runs to 14 residues. Germline V lookup: CDR1 KGHDR, CDR2 SFDVKD. V lost 3 bases to trimming and J lost 4 bases; unmatched junction nucleotides: 3. The CDR3 reads CATSDRDRADTQYF. The CDR3 region has the DNA TGTGCCACCAGTGATCGGGACAGAGCAGATACGCAGTATTTT.

This clonotype showed up just a few times. This chain connects TRBV12-3 or TRBV12-4 to TRBJ2-2; 7 bases are shared with TRBD1. Unmatched junction bases numbered 5, after V lost 6 bases and J lost 7 bases. The CDR3 is 13 residues long. The DNA for the CDR3 is TGTGCCAGCAGCTATACAGGGGTCGGGGAGCTGTTTTTT. Its translation: CASSYTGVGELFF.

This clonotype turned up a few times. The chain carries TRBV7-2 and TRBJ1-5, with 9 bases that match TRBD1. V dropped 4 bases and J dropped 2; count of bases not matched to a gene: 3. The V gene's germline CDR1 is SGHTA and CDR2 FQGNSA. The CDR3 is 15 amino acids. The CDR3 DNA sequence: TGTGCCAGCAGCTGGACAGGGGCCGGCAATCAGCCCCAGCATTTT. This sequence encodes CASSWTGAGNQPQHF. The variable domain in full, completed from reference TRBV7-2 and TRBJ1-5, reads GAGVSQSPSNKVTEKGKDVELRCDPISGHTALYWYRQSLGQGLEFLIYFQGNSAPDKSGLPSDRFSAERTGGSVSTLTIQRTQQEDSAVYLCASSWTGAGNQPQHFGDGTRLSIL.

This clonotype was seen a few times. The chain has TRBV29-1 and TRBJ2-3; D gene ambiguous. From germline, CDR1 is SQVTM and CDR2 ANQGSEA. The CDR3 covers 15 residues. V lost 3 bases and J lost 2, with 15 bases in between. The CDR3 DNA reads as TGCAGCGTTGATCGTGCGGCCAGATACACAGATACGCAGTATTTT. As protein: CSVDRAARYTDTQYF.

Of note for this clonotype: A much larger clone differs from this one at a single base, so this may be a read error. This chain connects TRBV27 to TRBJ2-7; D might be TRBD2 (5 bases). This CDR3 spans 14 amino acids. V lost 2 bases and J 4 bases, leaving 12 bases between the germline ends. CDR1 and CDR2 from the germline V gene are MNHEY and SMNVEV (reference sequence). CDR3 amino acids: CASSLKPGGYEQYV. CDR3 DNA: TGTGCCAGCAGTTTAAAGCCGGGCGGGTACGAGCAGTACGTC.

In its sample, this clonotype was seen a few times. The genes are TRBV3-1 and TRBJ1-4; D not resolved. Trimming pared 0 bases from V and 4 bases from J, leaving 12 bases between. Germline assignment: CDR1 LGHDT and CDR2 YNNKEL (reference sequence). The CDR3 is 16 amino acids. CDR3 sequence reads: CASSQDEGTVNEKLFF. Written as DNA, the CDR3 is TGTGCCAGCAGCCAAGATGAGGGAACAGTTAATGAAAAACTGTTTTTT.

This clonotype was seen a few times. The chain uses TRBV4-1 and TRBJ2-3, with 7 bases aligning to TRBD1. The ends lost 1 base at V and 2 bases at J; junction bases unmatched: 6. This CDR3 has 16 residues. Germline assignment: CDR1 MGHRA and CDR2 YSYEKL. CDR3 sequence reads: CASSQGQGHTTDTQYF. For the CDR3, the DNA is TGCGCCAGCAGCCAAGGACAGGGACATACCACAGATACGCAGTATTTT.

In its sample, this clonotype was seen a few times. The rearrangement joins TRBV27 to TRBJ1-1; the D is unclear. V shed 4 bases and J shed 2 bases, with 11 bases lying between them. CDR1 is MNHEY, CDR2 SMNVEV, per germline (reference sequence). The CDR3 covers 14 residues. The CDR3 here is CASSWLYGNTEAFF. The CDR3 coding sequence is TGTGCCAGCAGTTGGCTTTACGGAAACACTGAAGCTTTCTTT.

A few counts support this clonotype. The rearrangement joins TRBV4-1 to TRBJ2-2; D perhaps matches TRBD1 (5 bases). Trimming removed 0 bases at V and 7 bases at J, with 9 bases between. This CDR3 has 14 amino acids. Looked up from germline, CDR1 is MGHRA and CDR2 is YSYEKL. CDR3 loop: CASSQEGLGGELFF. DNA of the CDR3: TGCGCCAGCAGCCAAGAGGGGCTCGGCGGGGAGCTGTTTTTT.

The chain couples TRBV20-1 to TRBJ1-5; 7 bases align to TRBD1. Germline values: CDR1 DFQATT, CDR2 SNEGSKA (reference sequence). V shed 4 bases, J shed 3 bases, and the junction held 3 bases outside the gene matches. This CDR3 is 13 amino acids long. CDR3 in amino acids: CSATGQNNQPQHF. The CDR3 nucleotides are TGCAGTGCTACGGGACAGAACAATCAGCCCCAGCATTTT.

There are a few counts of this clonotype. This chain uses TRBV12-1 with TRBJ1-1; the D segment call TRBD1 is taken from the table without a DNA check. TRBV12-1 is termed a pseudogene. The CDR3 runs 17 residues. The CDR3 spells CASSALGQGGKFTEAFF. CDR3 bases: TGTGCCAGCAGCGCCTTAGGACAGGGGGGCAAATTCACTGAAGCTTTCTTT.

The chain has TRBV5-1 and TRBJ1-2, with TRBD1 matching over 9 bases. The CDR3 has 14 residues. Germline CDR1 and CDR2: SGHRS and YFSETQ. The ends lost 5 bases at V and 4 bases at J; junction bases unmatched: 6. The CDR3 DNA reads as TGCGCCAGCAGGCAACAGGGGGCTGGCTATGGCTACACCTTC. This codes for CASRQQGAGYGYTF.

This clonotype was counted many times. This chain joins TRBV4-1 and TRBJ1-1, with a tentative D call TRBD1 (5 bases). Deletions cut 2 bases from V and 3 bases from J, with 13 bases between. CDR3 length: 15 amino acids. CDR1 and CDR2 from the germline V gene are MGHRA and YSYEKL. The CDR3 coding sequence is TGCGCCAGCAGCCAACGACAGATTGGAGACACTGAAGCTTTCTTT. Protein: CASSQRQIGDTEAFF.